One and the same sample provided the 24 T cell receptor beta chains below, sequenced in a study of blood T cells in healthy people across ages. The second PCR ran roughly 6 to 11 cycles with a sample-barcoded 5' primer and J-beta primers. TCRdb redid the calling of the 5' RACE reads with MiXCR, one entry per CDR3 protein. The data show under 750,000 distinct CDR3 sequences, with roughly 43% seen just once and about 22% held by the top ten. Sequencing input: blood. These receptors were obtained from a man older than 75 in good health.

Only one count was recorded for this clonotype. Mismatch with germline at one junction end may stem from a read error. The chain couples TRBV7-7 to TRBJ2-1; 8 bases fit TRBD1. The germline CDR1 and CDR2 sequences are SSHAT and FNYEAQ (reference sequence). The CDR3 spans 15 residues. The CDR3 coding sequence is TGTGCTAGCAGCTTAGACTGGACAGGGTACAATGAGCAGTTCTTC. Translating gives CASSLDWTGYNEQFF.

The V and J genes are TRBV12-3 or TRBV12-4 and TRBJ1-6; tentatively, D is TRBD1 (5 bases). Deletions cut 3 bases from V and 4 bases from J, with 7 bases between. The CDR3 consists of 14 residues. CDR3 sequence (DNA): TGTGCCAGCAGTTTTAGGGGTTATAATTCACCCCTCCACTTT. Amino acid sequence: CASSFRGYNSPLHF.

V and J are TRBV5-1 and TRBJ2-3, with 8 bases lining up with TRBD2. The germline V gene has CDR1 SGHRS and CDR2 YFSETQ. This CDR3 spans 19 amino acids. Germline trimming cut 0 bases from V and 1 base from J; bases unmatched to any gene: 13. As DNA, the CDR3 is TGCGCCAGCAGCTTGGCCGTCGTCGGGCGGGGGGCTGGCACAGATACGCAGTATTTT. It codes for CASSLAVVGRGAGTDTQYF.

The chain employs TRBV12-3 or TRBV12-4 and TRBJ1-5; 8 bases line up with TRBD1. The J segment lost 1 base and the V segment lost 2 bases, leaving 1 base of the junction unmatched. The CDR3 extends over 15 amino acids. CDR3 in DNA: TGTGCCAGCAGTTTACGGACAGGGAGCAATCAGCCCCAGCATTTT. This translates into CASSLRTGSNQPQHF.

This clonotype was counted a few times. The CDR3 spells CATADPGLGVGTQYF. CDR3 in DNA: TGTGCCACTGCCGACCCGGGACTAGGAGTTGGCACGCAGTATTTT. The rearrangement uses TRBV24-1 and TRBJ2-3, with 8 positions matching TRBD2. This CDR3 is 15 amino acids long. The trim removed 10 bases at V and 9 bases at J, leaving 17 bases unmatched. Germline CDR1 is KGHDR and CDR2 is SFDVKD.

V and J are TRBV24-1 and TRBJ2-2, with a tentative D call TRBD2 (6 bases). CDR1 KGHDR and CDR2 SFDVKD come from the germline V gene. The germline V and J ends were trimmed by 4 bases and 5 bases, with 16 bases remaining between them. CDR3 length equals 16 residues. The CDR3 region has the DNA TGTGCCACCAGTGACAGGGTTAGCGCGGGAACCGGGGAGCTGTTTTTT. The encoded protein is CATSDRVSAGTGELFF.

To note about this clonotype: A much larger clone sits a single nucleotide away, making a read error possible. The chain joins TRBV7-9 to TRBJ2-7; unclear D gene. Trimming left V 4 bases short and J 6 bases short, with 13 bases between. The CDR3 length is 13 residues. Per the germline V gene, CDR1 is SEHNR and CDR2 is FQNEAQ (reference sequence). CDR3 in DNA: TGTGCCAGCAGCTGTGTACAGTATACCGAGCAGTACTTC. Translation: CASSCVQYTEQYF.

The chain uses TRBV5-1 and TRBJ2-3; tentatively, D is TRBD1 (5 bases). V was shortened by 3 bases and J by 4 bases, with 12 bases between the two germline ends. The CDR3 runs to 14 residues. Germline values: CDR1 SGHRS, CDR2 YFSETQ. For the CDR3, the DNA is TGCGCCAGCAGCTGGGGCTTGGTATCAGATACGCAGTATTTT. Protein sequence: CASSWGLVSDTQYF.

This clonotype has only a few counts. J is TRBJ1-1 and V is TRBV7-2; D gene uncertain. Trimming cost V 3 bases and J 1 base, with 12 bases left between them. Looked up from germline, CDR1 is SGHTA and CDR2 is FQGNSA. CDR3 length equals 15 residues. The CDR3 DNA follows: TGTGCCAGCAGCTTGACCGGGAGAGCGAACACTGAAGCTTTCTTT. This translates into CASSLTGRANTEAFF.

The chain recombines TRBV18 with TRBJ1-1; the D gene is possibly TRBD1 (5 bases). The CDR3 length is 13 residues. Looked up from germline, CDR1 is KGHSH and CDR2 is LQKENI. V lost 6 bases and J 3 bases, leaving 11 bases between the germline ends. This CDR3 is CASSETAYTEAFF. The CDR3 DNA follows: TGTGCCAGCTCCGAGACAGCATACACTGAAGCTTTCTTT.

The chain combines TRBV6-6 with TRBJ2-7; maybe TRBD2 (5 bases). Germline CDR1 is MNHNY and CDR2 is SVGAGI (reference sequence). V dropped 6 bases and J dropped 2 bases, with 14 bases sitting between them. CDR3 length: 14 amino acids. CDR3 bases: TGTGCCAGCAGCCGGAGCGGAGCCGCCTACGAGCAGTACTTC. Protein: CASSRSGAAYEQYF.

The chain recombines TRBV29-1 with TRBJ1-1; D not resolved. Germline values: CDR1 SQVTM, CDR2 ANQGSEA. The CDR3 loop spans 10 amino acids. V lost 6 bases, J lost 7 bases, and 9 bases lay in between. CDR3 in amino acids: CSVLDFEAFF. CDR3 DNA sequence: TGCAGCGTACTGGACTTTGAAGCTTTCTTT.

The CDR3 loop reads CASSVAQDFNYGYTF. The CDR3 region has the DNA TGTGCCAGCAGCGTAGCCCAGGACTTTAACTATGGCTACACCTTC. V gene TRBV9 combines with J gene TRBJ1-2, with unresolved D. This CDR3 has 15 residues. Germline lookup yields CDR1 SGDLS and CDR2 YYNGEE. The V and J ends lost 0 bases and 1 base respectively, with 10 bases between them. Variable domain in full (rest from reference TRBV9 and TRBJ1-2): DSGVTQTPKHLITATGQRVTLRCSPRSGDLSVYWYQQSLDQGLQFLIQYYNGEERAKGNILERFSAQQFPDLHSELNLSSLELGDSALYFCASSVAQDFNYGYTFGSGTRLTVV.

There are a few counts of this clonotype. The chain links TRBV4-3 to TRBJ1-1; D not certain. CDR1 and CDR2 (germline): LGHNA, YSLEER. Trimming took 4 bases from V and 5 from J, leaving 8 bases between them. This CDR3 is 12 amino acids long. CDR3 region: CASSLSNTEAFF. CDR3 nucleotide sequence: TGCGCCAGCAGCCTCTCGAATACTGAAGCTTTCTTT.

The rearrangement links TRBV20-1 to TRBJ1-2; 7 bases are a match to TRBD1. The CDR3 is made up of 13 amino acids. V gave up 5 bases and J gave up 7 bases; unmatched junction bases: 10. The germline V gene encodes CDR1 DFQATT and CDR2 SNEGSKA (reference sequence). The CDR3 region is CSAPHDRAVGYTF. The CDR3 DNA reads TGCAGTGCTCCCCACGACAGGGCGGTTGGCTACACCTTC.

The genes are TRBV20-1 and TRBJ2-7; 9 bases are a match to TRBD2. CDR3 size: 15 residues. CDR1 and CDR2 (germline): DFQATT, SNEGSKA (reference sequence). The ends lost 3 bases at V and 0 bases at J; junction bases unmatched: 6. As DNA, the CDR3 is TGCAGTGCTAGTAGCGGGAGAGGGGGCTCCTACGAGCAGTACTTC. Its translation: CSASSGRGGSYEQYF.

CDR3 sequence (DNA): TGTGCCAGCAGCCTATCTAGCGGGAGCGAGCAGTACTTC. It is translated as CASSLSSGSEQYF. The chain joins TRBV7-2 to TRBJ2-7; 10 bases line up with TRBD2. With V trimmed by 5 bases and J by 6 bases, 4 bases remained unmatched. CDR3 size: 13 residues. Germline V gives CDR1 SGHTA, CDR2 FQGNSA.

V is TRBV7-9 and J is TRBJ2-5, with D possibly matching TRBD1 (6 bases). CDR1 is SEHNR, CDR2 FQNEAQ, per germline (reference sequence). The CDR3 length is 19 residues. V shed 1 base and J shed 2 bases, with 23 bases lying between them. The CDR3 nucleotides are TGTGCCAGCAGCTTAGGTAGTACAGGGCGGTCGAGGGGACAAGAGACCCAGTACTTC. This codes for CASSLGSTGRSRGQETQYF.

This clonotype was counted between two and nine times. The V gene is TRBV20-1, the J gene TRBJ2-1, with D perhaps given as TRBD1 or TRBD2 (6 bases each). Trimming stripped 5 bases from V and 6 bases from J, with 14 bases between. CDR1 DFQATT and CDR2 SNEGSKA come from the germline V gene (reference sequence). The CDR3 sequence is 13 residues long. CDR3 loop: CSAYREVGNEQFF. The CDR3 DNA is TGCAGTGCTTACAGGGAGGTGGGCAATGAGCAGTTCTTC.

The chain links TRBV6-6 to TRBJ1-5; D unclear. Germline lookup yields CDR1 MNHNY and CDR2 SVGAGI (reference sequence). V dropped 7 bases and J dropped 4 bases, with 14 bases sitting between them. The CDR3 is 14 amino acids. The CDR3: CASKDGMRNQPQHF. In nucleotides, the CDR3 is TGTGCCAGCAAAGATGGGATGAGGAATCAGCCCCAGCATTTT.

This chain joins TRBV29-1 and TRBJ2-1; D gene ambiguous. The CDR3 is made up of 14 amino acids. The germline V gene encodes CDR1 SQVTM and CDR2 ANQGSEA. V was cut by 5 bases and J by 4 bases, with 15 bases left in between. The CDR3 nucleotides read TGCAGCGTTAAGAAGGGCGGTAAATACAATGAGCAGTTCTTC. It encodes CSVKKGGKYNEQFF.

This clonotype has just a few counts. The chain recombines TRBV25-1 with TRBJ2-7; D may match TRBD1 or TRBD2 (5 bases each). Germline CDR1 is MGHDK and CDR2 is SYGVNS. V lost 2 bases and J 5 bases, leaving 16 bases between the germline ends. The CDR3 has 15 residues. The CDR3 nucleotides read TGTGCCAGCAGTGAAACCGGGACGAGGCACGACGAGCAGTACTTC. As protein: CASSETGTRHDEQYF.

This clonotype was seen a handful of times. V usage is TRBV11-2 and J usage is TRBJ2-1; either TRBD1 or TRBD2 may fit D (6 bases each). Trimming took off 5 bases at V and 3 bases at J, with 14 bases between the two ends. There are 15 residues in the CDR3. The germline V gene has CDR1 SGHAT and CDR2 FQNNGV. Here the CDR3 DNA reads TGTGCCAGCAGCCTAAGGGGGGTTCTCTACAATGAGCAGTTCTTC. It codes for CASSLRGVLYNEQFF.

The CDR3 coding sequence is TGTGCCAGCAAGGGACTAACGGGGGGCTCCTCCTACGAGCAGTACTTC. This codes for CASKGLTGGSSYEQYF. This sequence joins TRBV6-6 and TRBJ2-7, with D tentatively TRBD2 (7 bases). This CDR3 contains 16 residues. Per germline, CDR1 MNHNY and CDR2 SVGAGI (reference sequence). Trimming pared 7 bases from V and 0 bases from J, leaving 19 bases between.